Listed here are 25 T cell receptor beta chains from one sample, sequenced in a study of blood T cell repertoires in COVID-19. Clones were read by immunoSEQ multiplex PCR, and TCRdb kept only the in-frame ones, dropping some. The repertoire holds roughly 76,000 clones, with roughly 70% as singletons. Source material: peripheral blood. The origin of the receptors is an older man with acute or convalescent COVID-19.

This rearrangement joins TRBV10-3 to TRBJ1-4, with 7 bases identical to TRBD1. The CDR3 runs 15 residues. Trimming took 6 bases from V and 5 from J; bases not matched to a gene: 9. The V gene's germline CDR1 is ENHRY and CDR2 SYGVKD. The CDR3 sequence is CAIRGGTAANEKLFF. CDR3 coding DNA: TGTGCCATCAGGGGCGGGACAGCCGCGAATGAAAAACTGTTTTTT.

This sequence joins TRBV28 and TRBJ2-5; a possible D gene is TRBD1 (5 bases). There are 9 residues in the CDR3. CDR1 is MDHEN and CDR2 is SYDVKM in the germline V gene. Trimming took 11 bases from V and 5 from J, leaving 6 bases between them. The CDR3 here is CAAGETQYF. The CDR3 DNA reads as TGTGCCGCAGGGGAGACCCAGTACTTC.

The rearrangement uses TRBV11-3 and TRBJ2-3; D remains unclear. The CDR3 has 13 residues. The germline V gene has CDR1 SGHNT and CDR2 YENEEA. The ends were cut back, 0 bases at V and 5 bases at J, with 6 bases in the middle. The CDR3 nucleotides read TGTGCCAGCAGCTTAGATCTCGGAGATACGCAGTATTTT. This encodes CASSLDLGDTQYF.

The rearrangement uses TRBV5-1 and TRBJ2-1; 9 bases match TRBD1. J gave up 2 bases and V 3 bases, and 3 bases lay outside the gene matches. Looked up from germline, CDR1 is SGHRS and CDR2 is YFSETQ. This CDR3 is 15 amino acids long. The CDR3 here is CASSYRQGAYNEQFF. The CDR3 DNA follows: TGCGCCAGCAGCTATCGACAGGGGGCCTACAATGAGCAGTTCTTC.

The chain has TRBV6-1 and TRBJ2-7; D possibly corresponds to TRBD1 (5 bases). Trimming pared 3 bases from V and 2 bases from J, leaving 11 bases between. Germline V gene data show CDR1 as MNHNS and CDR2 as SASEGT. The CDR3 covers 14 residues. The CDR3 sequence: CASSDWGPAYEQYF. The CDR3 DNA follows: TGTGCCAGCAGTGATTGGGGCCCCGCCTACGAGCAGTACTTC.

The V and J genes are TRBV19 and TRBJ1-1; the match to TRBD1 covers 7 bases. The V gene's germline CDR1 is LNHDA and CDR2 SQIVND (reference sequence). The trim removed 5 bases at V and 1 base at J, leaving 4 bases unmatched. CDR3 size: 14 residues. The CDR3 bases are TGTGCCAGTAGTCTGACAGGGTCGAACACTGAAGCTTTCTTT. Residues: CASSLTGSNTEAFF.

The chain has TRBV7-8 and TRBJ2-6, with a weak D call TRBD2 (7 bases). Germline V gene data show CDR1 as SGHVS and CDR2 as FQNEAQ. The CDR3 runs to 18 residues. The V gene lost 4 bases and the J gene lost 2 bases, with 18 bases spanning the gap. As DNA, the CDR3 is TGTGCCAGCAGCTCTAGGGGGGGAACAGGGACTGGGGCCAACGTCCTGACTTTC. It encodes CASSSRGGTGTGANVLTF.

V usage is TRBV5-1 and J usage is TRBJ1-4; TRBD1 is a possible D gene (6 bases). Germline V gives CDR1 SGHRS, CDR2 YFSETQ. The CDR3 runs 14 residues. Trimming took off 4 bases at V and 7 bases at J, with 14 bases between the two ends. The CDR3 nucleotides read TGCGCCAGCAGCCCGGAGGCAGGGGCTGAAAAACTGTTTTTT. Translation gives CASSPEAGAEKLFF.

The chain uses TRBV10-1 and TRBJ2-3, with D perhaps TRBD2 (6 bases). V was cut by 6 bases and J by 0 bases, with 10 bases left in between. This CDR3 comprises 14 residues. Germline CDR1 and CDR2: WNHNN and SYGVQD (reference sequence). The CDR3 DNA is TGCGCCAGCAGCGGGAGCGGAAGCACAGATACGCAGTATTTT. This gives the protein CASSGSGSTDTQYF.

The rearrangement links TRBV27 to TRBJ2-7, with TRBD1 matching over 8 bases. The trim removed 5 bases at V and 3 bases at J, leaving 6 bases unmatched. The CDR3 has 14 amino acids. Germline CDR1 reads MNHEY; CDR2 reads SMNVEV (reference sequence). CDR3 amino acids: CASSLGTGVYEQYF. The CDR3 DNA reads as TGTGCCAGCAGTCTCGGGACAGGAGTCTACGAGCAGTACTTC.

CDR3 loop: CASSFQEGIYEQYF. The CDR3 nucleotides read TGTGCCAGCAGCTTCCAGGAGGGCATCTACGAGCAGTACTTC. V and J are TRBV5-8 and TRBJ2-7, with D possibly being TRBD2 (6 bases). CDR1 and CDR2 (germline): SGHTS, YDEGEE. The CDR3 has 14 amino acids. Trimming took 2 bases from V and 3 from J, leaving 12 bases between them.

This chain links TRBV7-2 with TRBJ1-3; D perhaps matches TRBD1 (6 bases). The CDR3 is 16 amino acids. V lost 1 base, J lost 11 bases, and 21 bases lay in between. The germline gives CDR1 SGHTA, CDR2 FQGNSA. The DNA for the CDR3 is TGTGCCAGCAGCTTAGAGGGGCGCAGGGGTTCCGGGGCCATATATTTT. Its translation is CASSLEGRRGSGAIYF.

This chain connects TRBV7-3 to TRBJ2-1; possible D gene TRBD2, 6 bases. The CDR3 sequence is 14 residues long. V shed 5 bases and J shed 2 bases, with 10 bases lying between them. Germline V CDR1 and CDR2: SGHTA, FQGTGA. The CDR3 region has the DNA TGTGCCAGCAGCCCGGGACTTGCCTACAATGAGCAGTTCTTC. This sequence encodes CASSPGLAYNEQFF. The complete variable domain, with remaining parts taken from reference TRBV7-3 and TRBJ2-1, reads GAGVSQTPSNKVTEKGKYVELRCDPISGHTALYWYRQSLGQGPEFLIYFQGTGAADDSGLPNDRFFAVRPEGSVSTLKIQRTERGDSAVYLCASSPGLAYNEQFFGPGTRLTVL.

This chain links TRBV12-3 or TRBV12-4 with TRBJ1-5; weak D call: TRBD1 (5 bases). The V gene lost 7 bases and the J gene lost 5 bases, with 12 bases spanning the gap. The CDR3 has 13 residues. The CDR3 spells CASTLGGYQPQHF. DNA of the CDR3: TGTGCCAGCACTCTCGGGGGTTATCAGCCCCAGCATTTT.

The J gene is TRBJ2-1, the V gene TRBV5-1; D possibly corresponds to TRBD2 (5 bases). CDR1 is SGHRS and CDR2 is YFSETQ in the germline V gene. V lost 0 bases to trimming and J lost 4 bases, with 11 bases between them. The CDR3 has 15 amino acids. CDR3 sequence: CASSLVAEGYNEQFF. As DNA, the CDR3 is TGCGCCAGCAGCTTGGTAGCCGAGGGATACAATGAGCAGTTCTTC.

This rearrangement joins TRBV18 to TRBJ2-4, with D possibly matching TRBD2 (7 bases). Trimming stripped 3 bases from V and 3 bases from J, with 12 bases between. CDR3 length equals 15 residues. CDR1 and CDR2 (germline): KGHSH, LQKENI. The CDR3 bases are TGTGCCAGCTCACCCAGGGGCGGGGGCAAAAACATTCAGTACTTC. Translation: CASSPRGGGKNIQYF.

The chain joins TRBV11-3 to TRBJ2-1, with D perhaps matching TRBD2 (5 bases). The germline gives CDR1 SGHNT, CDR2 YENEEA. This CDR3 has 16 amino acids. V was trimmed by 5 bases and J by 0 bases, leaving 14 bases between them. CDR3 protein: CASSPRTDSSYNEQFF. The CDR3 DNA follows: TGTGCCAGCAGCCCCCGGACTGATTCCTCCTACAATGAGCAGTTCTTC. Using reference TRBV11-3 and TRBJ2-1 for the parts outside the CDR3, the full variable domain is EAGVVQSPRYKIIEKKQPVAFWCNPISGHNTLYWYLQNLGQGPELLIRYENEEAVDDSQLPKDRFSAERLKGVDSTLKIQPAELGDSAVYLCASSPRTDSSYNEQFFGPGTRLTVL.

The DNA for the CDR3 is TGTGCCATCAGTGCTGGCGGGGGCGTTAGCACAGATACGCAGTATTTT. It codes for CAISAGGGVSTDTQYF. The chain is built from TRBV10-3 and TRBJ2-3, with D perhaps TRBD2 (7 bases). Deletions cut 4 bases from V and 0 bases from J, with 14 bases between. Germline CDR1 reads ENHRY; CDR2 reads SYGVKD. The CDR3 has 16 amino acids.

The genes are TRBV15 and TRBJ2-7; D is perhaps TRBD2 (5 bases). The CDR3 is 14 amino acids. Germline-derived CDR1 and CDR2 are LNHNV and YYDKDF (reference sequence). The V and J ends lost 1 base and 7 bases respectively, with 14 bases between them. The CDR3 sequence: CATSRVWGQREQYF. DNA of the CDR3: TGTGCCACCAGCAGAGTATGGGGTCAGCGGGAGCAGTACTTC.

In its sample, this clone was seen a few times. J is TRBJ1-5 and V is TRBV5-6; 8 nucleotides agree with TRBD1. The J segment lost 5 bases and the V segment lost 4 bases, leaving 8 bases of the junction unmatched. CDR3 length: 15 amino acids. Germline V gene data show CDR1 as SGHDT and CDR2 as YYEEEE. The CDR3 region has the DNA TGTGCCAGCAGCCGGGCAGGGGGCGTGTATCAGCCCCAGCATTTT. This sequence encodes CASSRAGGVYQPQHF.

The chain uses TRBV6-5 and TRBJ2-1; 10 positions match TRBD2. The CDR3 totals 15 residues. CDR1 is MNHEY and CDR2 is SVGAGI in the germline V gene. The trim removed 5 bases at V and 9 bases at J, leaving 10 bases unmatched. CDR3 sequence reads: CASSPGTSAPGEQFF. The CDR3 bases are TGTGCCAGCAGTCCCGGGACTAGCGCCCCTGGTGAGCAGTTCTTC.

The CDR3 region has the DNA TGTGCCAGCAGTTCGACAGGGGGCGCCGACTATGGCTACACCTTC. It specifies CASSSTGGADYGYTF. The genes are TRBV28 and TRBJ1-2, with 10 nucleotides matching TRBD1. After removal of 4 bases from V and 3 bases from J, the junction contained 5 bases not matched to a gene. CDR1 and CDR2 (germline): MDHEN, SYDVKM. The CDR3 extends over 15 amino acids.

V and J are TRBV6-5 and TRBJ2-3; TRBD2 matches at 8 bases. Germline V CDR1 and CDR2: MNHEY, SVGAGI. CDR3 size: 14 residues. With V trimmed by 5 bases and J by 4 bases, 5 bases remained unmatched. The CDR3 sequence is CASSRAGEADTQYF. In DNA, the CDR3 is TGTGCCAGCAGTAGAGCGGGAGAGGCAGATACGCAGTATTTT.

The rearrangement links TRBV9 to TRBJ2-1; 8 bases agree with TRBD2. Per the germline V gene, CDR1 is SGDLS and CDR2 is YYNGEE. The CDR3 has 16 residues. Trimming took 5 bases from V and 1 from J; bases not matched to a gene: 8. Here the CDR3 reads CASSLGAGGSYNEQFF. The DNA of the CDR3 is TGTGCCAGCAGTCTAGGGGCGGGAGGATCCTACAATGAGCAGTTCTTC.

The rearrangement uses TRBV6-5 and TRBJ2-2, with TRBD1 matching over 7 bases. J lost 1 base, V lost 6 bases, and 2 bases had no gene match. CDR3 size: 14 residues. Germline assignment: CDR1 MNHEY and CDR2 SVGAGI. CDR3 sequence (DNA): TGTGCCAGCAGACGGACAGGGAACACCGGGGAGCTGTTTTTT. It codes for CASRRTGNTGELFF.